These 26 T cell receptor beta chains were all obtained from the same sample, sequenced in a study of shared clonotypes between healthy human individuals. The protocol was immunoSEQ multiplex PCR, while the TCRdb copy is restricted to in-frame clones and leaves out a portion. Seen here are roughly 2.1 million clones, 90% to 95% observed once, and the top ten hold approximately 1.7%. Positive CCR7 selection of CD45RO-negative cells yielded the naive CD8 cells, and terminally differentiated effector memory CD45RA+ cells were excluded. The specimen sequenced was naive CD8+ T cells from PBMCs. These receptors were collected from a man younger than 35 in good health. Some clones in this sample may be carry-over from other donors' samples.

This sequence joins TRBV7-2 and TRBJ2-7; tentative D call: TRBD2 (5 bases). The CDR3 consists of 14 residues. With 8 bases removed from V and 4 bases from J, the gap between germline ends came to 18 bases. From germline, CDR1 is SGHTA and CDR2 FQGNSA. CDR3 loop: CASEPTRSAYEQYF. CDR3 sequence (DNA): TGTGCCAGCGAGCCTACACGTAGCGCGTACGAGCAGTACTTC.

The genes are TRBV18 and TRBJ2-3, with TRBD1 matching 7 bases. The CDR3 is 15 amino acids. V lost 2 bases and J lost 0; bases outside the gene matches: 2. Germline CDR1 KGHSH, CDR2 LQKENI. The DNA for the CDR3 is TGTGCCAGCTCACCAGGGACAGCCAGCACAGATACGCAGTATTTT. Protein: CASSPGTASTDTQYF.

This chain connects TRBV4-2 to TRBJ2-4, with a weak D call TRBD2 (5 bases). This CDR3 region has 14 residues. Germline assignment: CDR1 LGHNA and CDR2 YNFKEQ. V was shortened by 1 base and J by 1 base, with 5 bases between the two germline ends. CDR3 region: CASSQAGAKNIQYF. The DNA of the CDR3 is TGTGCCAGCAGCCAAGCGGGGGCCAAAAACATTCAGTACTTC.

The chain is built from TRBV7-9 and TRBJ1-1; possible D gene TRBD1, 5 bases. Trimming removed 5 bases at V and 10 bases at J, with 14 bases between. Germline V gene lookup returns CDR1 SEHNR and CDR2 FQNEAQ (reference sequence). The CDR3 covers 12 residues. CDR3 in DNA: TGTGCCAGCAGCCCCAGCGAGGGGCGAGCTTTCTTT. It is translated as CASSPSEGRAFF. The full variable domain, rest sourced from reference TRBV7-9 and TRBJ1-1, is DTGVSQNPRHKITKRGQNVTFRCDPISEHNRLYWYRQTLGQGPEFLTYFQNEAQLEKSRLLSDRFSAERPKGSFSTLEIQRTEQGDSAMYLCASSPSEGRAFFGQGTRLTVV.

V usage is TRBV27 and J usage is TRBJ2-1; 7 bases map to TRBD1. With 3 bases clipped from V and 4 bases from J, the junction kept 12 bases outside the gene matches. In germline, CDR1 is MNHEY, CDR2 SMNVEV (reference sequence). This CDR3 has 17 amino acids. This chain's CDR3 is CASSFYANRGIYNEQFF. CDR3 coding DNA: TGTGCCAGCAGTTTCTATGCGAACAGGGGTATTTACAATGAGCAGTTCTTC.

To note about this clone: A single base separates this from a much larger clone, so it may be a read error. The sample holds other DNA sequences that translate to the same CDR3. The genes are TRBV13 and TRBJ1-1, with D unclear. The CDR3 is made up of 13 amino acids. Germline CDR1 PRHDT, CDR2 FYEKMQ (reference sequence). The V end was cut by 0 bases, the J end by 0 bases, with 2 bases between. The CDR3 bases are TGTGCCAGCAGCTTAGGGGTGAACACTGAAGCTTTCTTT. Protein: CASSLGVNTEAFF.

This clone occurred once. The rearrangement links TRBV5-5 to TRBJ1-1; TRBD1 is a possible D gene (6 bases). Germline V CDR1 and CDR2: SGHKS, YYEKEE (reference sequence). This CDR3 has 15 residues. With 0 bases removed from V and 7 bases from J, the gap between germline ends came to 16 bases. CDR3 nucleotide sequence: TGTGCCAGCAGCTTGGTTGGCCCGGGACACCTTGAAGCTTTCTTT. This encodes CASSLVGPGHLEAFF.

The V and J genes are TRBV11-2 and TRBJ2-5, with a weak D call TRBD1 (5 bases). Deletions cut 5 bases from V and 4 bases from J, with 14 bases between. The CDR3 length is 14 residues. Germline values: CDR1 SGHAT, CDR2 FQNNGV. CDR3 in DNA: TGTGCCAGCAGCGTAACCCAGGGCGGAGAGACCCAGTACTTC. Its protein is CASSVTQGGETQYF.

CDR3 bases: TGTGCCAGCAGCTTTCTTCCCGCTAGCGGCCAAGAGACCCAGTACTTC. Translation gives CASSFLPASGQETQYF. This chain links TRBV5-5 with TRBJ2-5; 7 positions agree with TRBD2. Germline loops: CDR1 SGHKS, CDR2 YYEKEE (reference sequence). The CDR3 spans 16 residues. The J segment lost 1 base and the V segment lost 2 bases, leaving 8 bases of the junction unmatched.

The chain combines TRBV5-1 with TRBJ1-3, with unresolved D. This CDR3 has 15 amino acids. Trimming took 1 base from V and 2 from J, leaving 10 bases between them. CDR1 is SGHRS and CDR2 is YFSETQ in the germline V gene. The CDR3 loop is CASSLQLRPGNTIYF. In nucleotides, the CDR3 is TGCGCCAGCAGCTTGCAGCTCCGTCCTGGAAACACCATATATTTT.

CDR3 nucleotides: TGTGCCAGTACCTCGACAGGGGGCCGGCAGCCCCAGCATTTT. Protein product: CASTSTGGRQPQHF. The chain joins TRBV19 to TRBJ1-5, with 10 bases fitting TRBD1. The junction had 7 bases not matched to a gene; V was cut back by 7 bases and J by 7 bases. This CDR3 spans 14 amino acids. Germline CDR1 and CDR2: LNHDA and SQIVND (reference sequence).

The rearrangement uses TRBV5-8 and TRBJ1-1; D ambiguous. Germline loops: CDR1 SGHTS, CDR2 YDEGEE. V dropped 2 bases and J dropped 7 bases, with 12 bases sitting between them. There are 13 residues in the CDR3. The CDR3 spells CASSLNRALEAFF. As DNA, the CDR3 is TGTGCCAGCAGCTTAAACCGGGCGCTTGAAGCTTTCTTT.

The chain carries TRBV6-5 and TRBJ2-5; 9 bases align to TRBD1. The trim removed 5 bases at V and 7 bases at J, leaving 11 bases unmatched. This CDR3 spans 15 amino acids. Germline V gene sequence: CDR1 MNHEY, CDR2 SVGAGI. The CDR3 region is CASSTTSGQGGTQYF. The CDR3 coding sequence is TGTGCCAGCAGTACCACGTCGGGACAGGGAGGGACCCAGTACTTC.

The rearrangement uses TRBV10-3 and TRBJ2-1; 9 positions agree with TRBD1. With V trimmed by 7 bases and J by 4 bases, 5 bases remained unmatched. Germline-derived CDR1 and CDR2 are ENHRY and SYGVKD. CDR3 size: 14 residues. The CDR3 region has the DNA TGTGCCATCAACGGACAGGGGCCGTACAATGAGCAGTTCTTC. It codes for CAINGQGPYNEQFF.

This clone appeared once. CDR3 region: CASSYWTGGRPTNYGYTF. The CDR3 bases are TGTGCCAGCAGCTATTGGACAGGGGGTAGACCGACTAACTATGGCTACACCTTC. The chain is built from TRBV5-8 and TRBJ1-2, with TRBD1 matching 10 bases. Trimming at V came to 3 bases and at J to 0 bases, leaving 11 bases not matched to a gene. This CDR3 comprises 18 residues. CDR1 is SGHTS, CDR2 YDEGEE, per germline.

This chain joins TRBV9 and TRBJ2-3, with D possibly being TRBD2 (5 bases). The CDR3 covers 15 residues. Germline V CDR1 and CDR2: SGDLS, YYNGEE. V was shortened by 4 bases and J by 1 base, with 13 bases between the two germline ends. The CDR3 here is CASSIQDSRTDTQYF. The CDR3 DNA follows: TGTGCCAGCAGCATTCAGGACTCCCGCACAGATACGCAGTATTTT.

The chain is built from TRBV4-1 and TRBJ1-3, with D uncertain. Between the trimmed V and J ends, which lost 0 bases and 2 bases, there was a span of 8 bases. CDR1 and CDR2 from the germline V gene are MGHRA and YSYEKL. The CDR3 has 15 amino acids. CDR3 sequence: CASSQDGGTGNTIYF. Here the CDR3 DNA reads TGCGCCAGCAGCCAAGACGGCGGCACTGGAAACACCATATATTTT.

V usage is TRBV4-2 and J usage is TRBJ2-5; no clear D. V was trimmed by 4 bases and J by 5 bases, leaving 11 bases between them. The CDR3 is made up of 13 amino acids. The germline V gene encodes CDR1 LGHNA and CDR2 YNFKEQ. CDR3 nucleotide sequence: TGTGCCAGCAGCCCCCGGAAGCCGGAGACCCAGTACTTC. Amino acid sequence: CASSPRKPETQYF.

The chain uses TRBV19 and TRBJ2-2; 12 bases agree with TRBD1. Looked up from germline, CDR1 is LNHDA and CDR2 is SQIVND (reference sequence). The length of the CDR3 is 15 residues. V shed 6 bases and J 6 bases; nucleotides not matched to a gene: 5. CDR3 region: CASRTGTGGAGELFF. In DNA, the CDR3 is TGTGCCAGTAGAACCGGGACAGGGGGCGCCGGGGAGCTGTTTTTT.

A note on this clone: The same CDR3 also results from other DNA sequences found in this sample. The rearrangement joins TRBV9 to TRBJ1-2; 7 nucleotides align to TRBD1. Trimming removed 0 bases from V and 3 bases from J; junction bases left unmatched: 5. CDR1 and CDR2 from the germline V gene are SGDLS and YYNGEE. The CDR3 runs 15 residues. The CDR3 spells CASSVVGGGDYGYTF. The CDR3 DNA reads TGTGCCAGCAGCGTAGTAGGAGGGGGCGACTATGGCTACACCTTC.

This clone was counted a single time. The chain links TRBV6-5 to TRBJ2-2, with a weak D call TRBD2 (5 bases). Trimming pared 5 bases from V and 8 bases from J, leaving 18 bases between. The CDR3 has 15 residues. Germline CDR1 reads MNHEY; CDR2 reads SVGAGI. As DNA, the CDR3 is TGTGCCAGCAGTGGCAGTGGCGGAGGAAAAGGGGAGCTGTTTTTT. Translation gives CASSGSGGGKGELFF.

This rearrangement joins TRBV28 to TRBJ2-1; 10 positions match TRBD2. Trimming cost V 10 bases and J 9 bases; bases outside gene matches: 9. The CDR3 contains 13 residues. From germline, CDR1 is MDHEN and CDR2 SYDVKM. CDR3: CATGPAGGVEQFF. The CDR3 region has the DNA TGTGCCACCGGACCAGCGGGAGGGGTTGAGCAGTTCTTC.

This clone has a single count. This chain links TRBV7-9 with TRBJ2-3; unclear D gene. Trimming removed 2 bases at V and 0 bases at J, with 9 bases between. The CDR3 length is 15 residues. Germline V gene lookup returns CDR1 SEHNR and CDR2 FQNEAQ (reference sequence). The CDR3 region has the DNA TGTGCCAGCAGCTTACAGAACCCTAGCACAGATACGCAGTATTTT. The encoded protein is CASSLQNPSTDTQYF. Looking up the rest from reference TRBV7-9 and TRBJ2-3 gives the full variable domain: DTGVSQNPRHKITKRGQNVTFRCDPISEHNRLYWYRQTLGQGPEFLTYFQNEAQLEKSRLLSDRFSAERPKGSFSTLEIQRTEQGDSAMYLCASSLQNPSTDTQYFGPGTRLTVL.

This clone was observed once. The genes are TRBV18 and TRBJ2-6; 9 bases fit TRBD1. CDR1 is KGHSH, CDR2 LQKENI, per germline. V was pared by 3 bases and J by 2 bases, with 14 bases of the junction left unmatched. This CDR3 has 20 residues. CDR3 residues: CASSPRSGTGSLAGANVLTF. The CDR3 nucleotides read TGTGCCAGCTCACCCCGGTCCGGGACAGGGAGCTTAGCTGGGGCCAACGTCCTGACTTTC.

This clone came up once. The chain is built from TRBV15 and TRBJ2-1; 13 nucleotides line up with TRBD2. The V gene's germline CDR1 is LNHNV and CDR2 YYDKDF (reference sequence). The CDR3 is 18 amino acids. Trimming at V came to 4 bases and at J to 5 bases, leaving 11 bases not matched to a gene. Here the CDR3 DNA reads TGTGCCACCAGCAAACCTCGGACTAGCGGGAGTGTACACAATGAGCAGTTCTTC. The encoded protein is CATSKPRTSGSVHNEQFF.

The sample holds one count of this clone. The chain joins TRBV5-1 to TRBJ1-1, with TRBD1 matching over 12 bases. The CDR3 is made up of 19 amino acids. Germline V gene data show CDR1 as SGHRS and CDR2 as YFSETQ. The trim removed 4 bases at V and 4 bases at J, leaving 17 bases unmatched. CDR3 DNA: TGCGCCAGCAGCCAGGGACAGGGGGCAGCTCGGGTAGGCAGCACTGAAGCTTTCTTT. This sequence encodes CASSQGQGAARVGSTEAFF.